This paragraph covers one T cell receptor (beta chain) sequence. The data originate from a study of identical twins. Germline assignment: CDR1 SGDLS and CDR2 YYNGEE. The length of the CDR3 is 13 residues. The trim removed 4 bases at V and 4 bases at J, leaving 4 bases unmatched. A single record per CDR3 protein comes from TCRdb applying MiXCR to the 5' RACE reads. The table has 570,000 or so distinct CDR3 sequences, 9% to 10% seen once. The sample also formed part of further work on yellow fever vaccine responses in identical twins.

The clonotype comes from a woman under 30 in good health. The V gene is TRBV9, the J gene TRBJ1-2, with 7 bases lining up with TRBD1. Sample: PBMCs. CDR3 amino acids: CASSRDSLYGYTF. The CDR3 nucleotides read TGTGCCAGCAGCCGGGACAGCCTCTATGGCTACACCTTC.